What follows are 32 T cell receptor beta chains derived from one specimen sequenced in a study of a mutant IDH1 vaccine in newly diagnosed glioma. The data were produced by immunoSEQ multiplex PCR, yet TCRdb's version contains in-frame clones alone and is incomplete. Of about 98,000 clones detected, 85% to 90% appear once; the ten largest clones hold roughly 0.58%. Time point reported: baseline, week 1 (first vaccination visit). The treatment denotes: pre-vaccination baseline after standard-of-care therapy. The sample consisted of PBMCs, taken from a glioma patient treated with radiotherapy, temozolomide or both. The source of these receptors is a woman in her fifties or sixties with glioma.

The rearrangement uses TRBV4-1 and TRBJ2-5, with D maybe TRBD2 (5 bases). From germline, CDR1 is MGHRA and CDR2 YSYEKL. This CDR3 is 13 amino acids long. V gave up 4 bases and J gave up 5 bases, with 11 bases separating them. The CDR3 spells CASSPAARETQYF. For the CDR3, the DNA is TGCGCCAGCAGCCCAGCGGCCAGGGAGACCCAGTACTTC.

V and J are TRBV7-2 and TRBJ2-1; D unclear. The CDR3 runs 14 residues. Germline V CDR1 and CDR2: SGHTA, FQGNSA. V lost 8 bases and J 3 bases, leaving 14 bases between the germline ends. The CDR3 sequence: CASAVERSYNEQFF. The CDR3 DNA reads TGTGCCAGCGCGGTTGAGCGTAGCTACAATGAGCAGTTCTTC.

CDR3 in DNA: TGTGCCAGCAGTGAAGGTGGGGGCACTGGAAACACCATATATTTT. Translation: CASSEGGGTGNTIYF. The genes are TRBV6-1 and TRBJ1-3; possibly TRBD1 for D (6 bases). With 1 base removed from V and 2 bases from J, the gap between germline ends came to 9 bases. Germline assignment: CDR1 MNHNS and CDR2 SASEGT. This CDR3 has 15 amino acids.

The CDR3 nucleotides are TGTGCCAGCAGACCAGGGGCTGGTGGCTACACCTTC. The encoded protein is CASRPGAGGYTF. V is TRBV6-6 and J is TRBJ1-2; D possibly corresponds to TRBD1 (6 bases). Germline CDR1 MNHNY, CDR2 SVGAGI (reference sequence). Trimming took off 6 bases at V and 7 bases at J, with 12 bases between the two ends. CDR3 length: 12 residues.

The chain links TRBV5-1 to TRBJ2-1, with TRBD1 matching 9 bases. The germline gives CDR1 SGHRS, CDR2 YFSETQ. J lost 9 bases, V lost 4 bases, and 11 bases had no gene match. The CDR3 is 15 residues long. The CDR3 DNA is TGCGCCAGCAGCCCTTACAGGGGGCGGGTGGGTGAGCAGTTCTTC. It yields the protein CASSPYRGRVGEQFF.

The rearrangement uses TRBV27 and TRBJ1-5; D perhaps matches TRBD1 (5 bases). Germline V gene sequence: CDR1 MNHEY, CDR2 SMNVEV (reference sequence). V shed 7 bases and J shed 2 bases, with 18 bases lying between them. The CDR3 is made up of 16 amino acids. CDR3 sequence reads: CASTLRDGWRNQPQHF. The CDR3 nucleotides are TGTGCCAGCACCCTAAGGGACGGCTGGCGCAATCAGCCCCAGCATTTT.

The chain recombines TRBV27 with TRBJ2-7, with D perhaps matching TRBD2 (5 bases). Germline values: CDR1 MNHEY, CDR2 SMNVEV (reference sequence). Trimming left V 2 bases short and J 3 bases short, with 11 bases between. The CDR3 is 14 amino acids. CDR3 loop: CASSLGPGGYEQYF. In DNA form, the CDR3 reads TGTGCCAGCAGTTTAGGCCCTGGAGGCTACGAGCAGTACTTC.

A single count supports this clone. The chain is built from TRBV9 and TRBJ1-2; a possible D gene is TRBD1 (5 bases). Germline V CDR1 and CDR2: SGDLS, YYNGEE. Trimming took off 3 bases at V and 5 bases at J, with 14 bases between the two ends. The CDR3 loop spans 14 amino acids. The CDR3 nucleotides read TGTGCCAGCAGCGCGTTAGGGGTGAGGTATGGCTACACCTTC. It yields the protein CASSALGVRYGYTF.

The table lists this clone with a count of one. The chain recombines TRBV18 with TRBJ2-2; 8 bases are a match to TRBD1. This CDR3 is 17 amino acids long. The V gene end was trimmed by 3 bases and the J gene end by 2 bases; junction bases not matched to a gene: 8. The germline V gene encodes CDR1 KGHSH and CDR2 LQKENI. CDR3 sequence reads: CASSPGQGARNTGELFF. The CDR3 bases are TGTGCCAGCTCACCGGGCCAGGGGGCGCGAAACACCGGGGAGCTGTTTTTT.

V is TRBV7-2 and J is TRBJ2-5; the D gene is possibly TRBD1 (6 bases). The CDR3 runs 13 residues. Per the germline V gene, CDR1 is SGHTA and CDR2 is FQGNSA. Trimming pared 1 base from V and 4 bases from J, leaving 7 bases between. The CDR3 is CASSLVGGETQYF. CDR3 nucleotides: TGTGCCAGCAGCTTAGTAGGGGGAGAGACCCAGTACTTC.

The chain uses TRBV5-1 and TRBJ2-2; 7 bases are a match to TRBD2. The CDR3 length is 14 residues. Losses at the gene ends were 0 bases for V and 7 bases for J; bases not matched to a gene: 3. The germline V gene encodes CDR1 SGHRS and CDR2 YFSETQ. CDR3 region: CASSLERGVGELFF. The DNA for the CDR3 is TGCGCCAGCAGCTTGGAACGGGGGGTCGGGGAGCTGTTTTTT.

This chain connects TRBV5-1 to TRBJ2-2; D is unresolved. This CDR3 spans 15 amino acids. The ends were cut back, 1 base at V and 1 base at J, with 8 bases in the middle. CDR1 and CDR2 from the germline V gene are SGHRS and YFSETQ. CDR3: CASSLTGGNTGELFF. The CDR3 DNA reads TGCGCCAGCAGCTTGACCGGCGGGAACACCGGGGAGCTGTTTTTT.

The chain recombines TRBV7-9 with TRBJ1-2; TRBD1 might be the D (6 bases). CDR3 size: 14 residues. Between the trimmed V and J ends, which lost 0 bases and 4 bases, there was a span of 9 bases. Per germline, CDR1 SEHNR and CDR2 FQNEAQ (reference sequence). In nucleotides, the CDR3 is TGTGCCAGCAGCTTAGCCCAGGGGTTCTATGGCTACACCTTC. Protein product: CASSLAQGFYGYTF.

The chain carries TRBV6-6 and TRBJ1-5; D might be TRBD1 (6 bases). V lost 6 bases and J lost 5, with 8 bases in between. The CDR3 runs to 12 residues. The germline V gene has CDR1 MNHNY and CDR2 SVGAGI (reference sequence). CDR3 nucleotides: TGTGCCAGCAGGGACAGCGATCAGCCCCAGCATTTT. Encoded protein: CASRDSDQPQHF.

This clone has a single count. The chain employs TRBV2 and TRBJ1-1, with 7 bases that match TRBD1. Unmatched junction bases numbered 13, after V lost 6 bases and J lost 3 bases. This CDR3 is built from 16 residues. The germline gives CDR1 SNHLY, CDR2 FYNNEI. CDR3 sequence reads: CASRNHRGGSYTEAFF. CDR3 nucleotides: TGTGCCAGCAGAAACCACAGGGGAGGGAGTTACACTGAAGCTTTCTTT.

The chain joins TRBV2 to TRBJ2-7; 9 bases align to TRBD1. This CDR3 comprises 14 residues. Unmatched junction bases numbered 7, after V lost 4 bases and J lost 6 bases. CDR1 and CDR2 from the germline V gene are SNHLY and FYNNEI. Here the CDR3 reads CASSADRGWREQYF. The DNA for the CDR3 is TGTGCCAGCAGTGCGGACAGGGGATGGCGCGAGCAGTACTTC.

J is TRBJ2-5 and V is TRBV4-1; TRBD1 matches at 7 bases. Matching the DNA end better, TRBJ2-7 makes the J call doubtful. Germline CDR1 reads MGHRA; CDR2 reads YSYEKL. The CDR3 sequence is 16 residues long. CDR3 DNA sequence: TGCGCCAGCAGCCAATTCCCGACAGGGTCACCCTACGAGCAGTACTTC. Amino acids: CASSQFPTGSPYEQYF.

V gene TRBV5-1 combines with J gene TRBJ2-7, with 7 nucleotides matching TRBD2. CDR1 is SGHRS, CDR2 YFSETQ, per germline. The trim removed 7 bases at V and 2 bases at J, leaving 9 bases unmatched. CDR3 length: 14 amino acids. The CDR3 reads CASGSGTPPYEQYF. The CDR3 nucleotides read TGCGCCAGCGGAAGCGGGACGCCTCCCTACGAGCAGTACTTC.

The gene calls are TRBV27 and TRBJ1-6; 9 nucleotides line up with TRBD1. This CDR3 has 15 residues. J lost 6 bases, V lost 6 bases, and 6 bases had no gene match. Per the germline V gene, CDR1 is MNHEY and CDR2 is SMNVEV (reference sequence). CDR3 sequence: CASSNDRGGNSPLHF. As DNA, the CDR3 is TGTGCCAGCAGCAACGACAGGGGGGGTAATTCACCCCTCCACTTT.

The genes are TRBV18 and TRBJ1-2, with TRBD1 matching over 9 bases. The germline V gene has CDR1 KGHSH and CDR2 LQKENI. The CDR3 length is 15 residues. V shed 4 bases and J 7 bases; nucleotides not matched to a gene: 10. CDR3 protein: CASSQASTGGGGYTF. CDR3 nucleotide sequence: TGTGCCAGCTCACAAGCATCTACAGGGGGCGGTGGCTACACCTTC.

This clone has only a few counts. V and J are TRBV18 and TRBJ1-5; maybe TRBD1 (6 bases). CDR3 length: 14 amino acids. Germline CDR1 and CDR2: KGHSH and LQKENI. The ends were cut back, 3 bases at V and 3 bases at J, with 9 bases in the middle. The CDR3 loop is CASSPDSTNQPQHF. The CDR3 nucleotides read TGTGCCAGCTCACCGGACAGTACCAATCAGCCCCAGCATTTT.

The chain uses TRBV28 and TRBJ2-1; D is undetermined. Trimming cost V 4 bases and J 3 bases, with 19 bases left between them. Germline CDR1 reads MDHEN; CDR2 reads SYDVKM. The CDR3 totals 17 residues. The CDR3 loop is CASSSQPLRRVYNEQFF. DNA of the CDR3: TGTGCCAGCAGTTCCCAACCCCTCCGGCGAGTCTACAATGAGCAGTTCTTC. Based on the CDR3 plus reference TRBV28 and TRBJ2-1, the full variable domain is DVKVTQSSRYLVKRTGEKVFLECVQDMDHENMFWYRQDPGLGLRLIYFSYDVKMKEKGDIPEGYSVSREKKERFSLILESASTNQTSMYLCASSSQPLRRVYNEQFFGPGTRLTVL.

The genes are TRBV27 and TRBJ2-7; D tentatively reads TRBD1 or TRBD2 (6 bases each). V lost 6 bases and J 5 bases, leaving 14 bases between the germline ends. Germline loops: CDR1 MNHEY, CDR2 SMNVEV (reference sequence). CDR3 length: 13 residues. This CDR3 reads CASSPYGGHEQYF. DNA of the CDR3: TGTGCCAGCAGCCCGTACGGGGGCCACGAGCAGTACTTC.

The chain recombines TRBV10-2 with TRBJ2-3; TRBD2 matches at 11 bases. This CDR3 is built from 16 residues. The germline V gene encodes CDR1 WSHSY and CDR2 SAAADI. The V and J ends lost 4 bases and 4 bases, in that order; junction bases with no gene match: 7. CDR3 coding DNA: TGCGCCAGCAGTGCCCTACTAGCGGGAGAGGCAGATACGCAGTATTTT. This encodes CASSALLAGEADTQYF.

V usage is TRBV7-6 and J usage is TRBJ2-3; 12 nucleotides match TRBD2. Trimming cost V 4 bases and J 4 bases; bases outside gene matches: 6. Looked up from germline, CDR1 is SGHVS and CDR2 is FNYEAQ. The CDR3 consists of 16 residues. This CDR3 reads CASSSVLAGGPDTQYF. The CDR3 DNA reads TGTGCCAGCAGCTCGGTTCTAGCGGGAGGGCCAGATACGCAGTATTTT.

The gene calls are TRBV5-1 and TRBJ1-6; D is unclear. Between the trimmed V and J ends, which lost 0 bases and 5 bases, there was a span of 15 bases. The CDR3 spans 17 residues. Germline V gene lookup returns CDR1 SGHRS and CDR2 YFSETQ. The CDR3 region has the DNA TGCGCCAGCAGCTTGGGAGTTTTGGGAATGGATAATTCACCCCTCCACTTT. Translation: CASSLGVLGMDNSPLHF.

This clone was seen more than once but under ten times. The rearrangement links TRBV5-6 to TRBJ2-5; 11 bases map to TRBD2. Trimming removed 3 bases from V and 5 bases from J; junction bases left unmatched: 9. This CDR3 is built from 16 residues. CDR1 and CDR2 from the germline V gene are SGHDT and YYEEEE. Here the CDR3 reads CASSSLTSGRRETQYF. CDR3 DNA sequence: TGTGCCAGCAGCTCCCTCACTAGCGGGAGAAGGGAGACCCAGTACTTC.

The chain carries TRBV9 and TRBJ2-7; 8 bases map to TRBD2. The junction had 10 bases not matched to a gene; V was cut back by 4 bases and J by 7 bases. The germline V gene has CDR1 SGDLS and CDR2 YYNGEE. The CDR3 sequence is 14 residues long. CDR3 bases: TGTGCCAGCAGCTATGGGGGACTAGGGGTAGAGCAGTACTTC. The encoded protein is CASSYGGLGVEQYF.

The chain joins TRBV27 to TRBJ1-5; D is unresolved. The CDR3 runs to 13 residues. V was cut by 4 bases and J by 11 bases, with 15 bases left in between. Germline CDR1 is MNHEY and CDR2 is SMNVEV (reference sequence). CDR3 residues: CASSSATPFAQHF. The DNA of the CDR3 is TGTGCCAGCAGTTCAGCCACCCCTTTTGCCCAGCATTTT.

The CDR3 protein is CASSQGTRGTGELFF. CDR3 in DNA: TGCGCCAGCAGCCAAGGAACCAGGGGAACCGGGGAGCTGTTTTTT. J is TRBJ2-2 and V is TRBV4-1; D possibly corresponds to TRBD1 (6 bases). The ends were cut back, 1 base at V and 5 bases at J, with 11 bases in the middle. Germline V gene data show CDR1 as MGHRA and CDR2 as YSYEKL. The CDR3 has 15 amino acids.

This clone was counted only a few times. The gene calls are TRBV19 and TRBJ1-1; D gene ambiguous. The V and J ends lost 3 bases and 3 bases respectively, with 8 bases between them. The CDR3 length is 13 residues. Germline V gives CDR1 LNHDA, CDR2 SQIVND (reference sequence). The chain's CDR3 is CASSIERYTEAFF. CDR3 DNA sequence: TGTGCCAGTAGTATTGAACGATACACTGAAGCTTTCTTT.

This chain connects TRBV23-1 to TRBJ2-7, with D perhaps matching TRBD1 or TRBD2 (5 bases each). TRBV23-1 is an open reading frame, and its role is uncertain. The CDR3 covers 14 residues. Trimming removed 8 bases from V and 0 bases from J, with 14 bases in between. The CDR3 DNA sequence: TGCGCCAGCGGCTTGGCCGGGACCTCCTACGAGCAGTACTTC. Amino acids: CASGLAGTSYEQYF.